The 13 T cell receptor beta chains in this list originate from one sample, sequenced in a study of blood T cell repertoires in COVID-19 (dated by TCRdb to 2018 to 2020). Library prep was done by the immunoSEQ multiplex PCR assay. The table was pulled from immuneACCESS by TCRdb, which kept in-frame rearrangements only. Such tables lose some clones; where checked, under half of the loss comes from unresolved V genes, and the rest has no known cause. The sample table contains 200,000 or so clones; only one count was recorded for about 88% of them. The ten biggest clones cover approximately 2.7% of the sample. The sequenced material came from PBMCs or T cells enriched from blood (not recorded which). These receptors came from a woman aged 25 to 39 who had recovered from COVID-19.

This chain links TRBV29-1 with TRBJ2-3; tentative D call: TRBD2 (6 bases). Trimming cost V 2 bases and J 0 bases, with 12 bases left between them. The CDR3 length is 15 residues. Germline V lookup: CDR1 SQVTM, CDR2 ANQGSEA. CDR3 nucleotides: TGCAGCGTTGAAATGGTAGCGGCTAGCACAGATACGCAGTATTTT. Amino acids: CSVEMVAASTDTQYF.

This clone showed up just once. The chain recombines TRBV4-1 with TRBJ1-5; D is uncertain. In germline, CDR1 is MGHRA, CDR2 YSYEKL. CDR3 size: 16 residues. Trimming cost V 0 bases and J 7 bases, with 16 bases left between them. The CDR3 bases are TGCGCCAGCAGCCAAGAGAACCCAGCGGGTGGGCAGCCCCAGCATTTT. Translated, it gives CASSQENPAGGQPQHF.

The chain is built from TRBV19 and TRBJ1-1, with 7 bases identical to TRBD1. After removal of 9 bases from V and 0 bases from J, the junction contained 10 bases not matched to a gene. Germline assignment: CDR1 LNHDA and CDR2 SQIVND (reference sequence). The CDR3 runs to 15 residues. For the CDR3, the DNA is TGTGCCAGCTTCTTTCACAGGGGTATGAACACTGAAGCTTTCTTT. Protein sequence: CASFFHRGMNTEAFF. Full variable domain (outside the CDR3, taken from reference TRBV19 and TRBJ1-1): DGGITQSPKYLFRKEGQNVTLSCEQNLNHDAMYWYRQDPGQGLRLIYYSQIVNDFQKGDIAEGYSVSREKKESFPLTVTSAQKNPTAFYLCASFFHRGMNTEAFFGQGTRLTVV.

The chain carries TRBV5-1 and TRBJ2-3, with D hard to call. V was shortened by 0 bases and J by 6 bases, with 8 bases between the two germline ends. Germline V lookup: CDR1 SGHRS, CDR2 YFSETQ. The CDR3 runs 13 residues. CDR3 in amino acids: CASSLGVGDTQYF. The CDR3 bases are TGCGCCAGCAGCTTGGGAGTCGGGGATACGCAGTATTTT.

The chain recombines TRBV5-1 with TRBJ2-3, with a weak D call TRBD1 (6 bases). This CDR3 has 14 residues. Germline V lookup: CDR1 SGHRS, CDR2 YFSETQ. The V end lost 0 bases, the J end lost 6 bases, and 11 bases lay between the germline ends. The CDR3 spells CASSLEAGADTQYF. The CDR3 bases are TGCGCCAGCAGCTTGGAAGCAGGGGCCGATACGCAGTATTTT.

The chain couples TRBV4-3 to TRBJ1-4, with D perhaps TRBD1 (6 bases). V was clipped by 3 bases and J by 8 bases, with 22 bases between them. Germline V gene data show CDR1 as LGHNA and CDR2 as YSLEER. This CDR3 spans 17 amino acids. The CDR3, as DNA: TGCGCCAGCAGCCAGGAGGCGCCGGGACATTGGAGGGAAAAACTGTTTTTT. It translates to CASSQEAPGHWREKLFF.

The rearrangement joins TRBV15 to TRBJ1-1; D perhaps matches TRBD1 (5 bases). V was shortened by 3 bases and J by 5 bases, with 16 bases between the two germline ends. From germline, CDR1 is LNHNV and CDR2 YYDKDF (reference sequence). This CDR3 contains 15 residues. The CDR3 here is CATSRPQGGRTEAFF. The CDR3 bases are TGTGCCACCAGCAGGCCCCAGGGAGGGAGAACTGAAGCTTTCTTT.

The chain is built from TRBV6-5 and TRBJ1-6; D is ambiguous. Germline-derived CDR1 and CDR2 are MNHEY and SVGAGI. This CDR3 has 13 residues. V dropped 8 bases and J dropped 4 bases, with 9 bases sitting between them. CDR3 residues: CASGLSYNSPLHF. The CDR3 DNA reads TGTGCCAGCGGCTTAAGTTATAATTCACCCCTCCACTTT.

The chain is built from TRBV7-2 and TRBJ2-7, with 10 bases identical to TRBD2. Trimming removed 1 base from V and 3 bases from J; junction bases left unmatched: 6. The CDR3 totals 16 residues. Germline loops: CDR1 SGHTA, CDR2 FQGNSA. CDR3 DNA sequence: TGTGCCAGCAGCTTAGTCCTAGCGGGGGCCTTCTACGAGCAGTACTTC. Protein sequence: CASSLVLAGAFYEQYF.

This clone was seen just once. CDR3 loop: CASTPGLATDTQYF. In nucleotides, the CDR3 is TGTGCCAGCACCCCCGGGTTGGCCACAGATACGCAGTATTTT. J is TRBJ2-3 and V is TRBV5-4; no reliable D call. The CDR3 is 14 residues long. Germline CDR1 SGHNT, CDR2 YYREEE (reference sequence). V was trimmed by 6 bases and J by 2 bases, leaving 13 bases between them.

The chain combines TRBV18 with TRBJ2-3, with D possibly being TRBD1 (6 bases). The CDR3 has 15 amino acids. Deletions cut 4 bases from V and 2 bases from J, with 13 bases between. CDR1 KGHSH and CDR2 LQKENI come from the germline V gene. The CDR3 reads CASSQSGVHTDTQYF. The CDR3 coding sequence is TGTGCCAGCTCACAATCAGGGGTTCACACAGATACGCAGTATTTT.

The rearrangement links TRBV7-9 to TRBJ2-7; maybe TRBD1 (6 bases). Per germline, CDR1 SEHNR and CDR2 FQNEAQ (reference sequence). V gave up 3 bases and J gave up 1 base, with 10 bases separating them. The CDR3 consists of 14 residues. Here the CDR3 DNA reads TGTGCCAGCAGCTTTAGGACAGCATCCTACGAGCAGTACTTC. Residues: CASSFRTASYEQYF.

The chain uses TRBV12-5 and TRBJ2-7; 8 nucleotides match TRBD1. The CDR3 spans 14 residues. With V trimmed by 1 base and J by 5 bases, 4 bases remained unmatched. Per the germline V gene, CDR1 is LGHNT and CDR2 is FRNRAP. CDR3 nucleotide sequence: TGTGCTAGTGGTTTGGGGACAGGGTTGGACGAGCAGTACTTC. Its protein is CASGLGTGLDEQYF. The whole variable domain, remainder taken from reference TRBV12-5 and TRBJ2-7, is DARVTQTPRHKVTEMGQEVTMRCQPILGHNTVFWYRQTMMQGLELLAYFRNRAPLDDSGMPKDRFSAEMPDATLATLKIQPSEPRDSAVYFCASGLGTGLDEQYFGPGTRLTVT.